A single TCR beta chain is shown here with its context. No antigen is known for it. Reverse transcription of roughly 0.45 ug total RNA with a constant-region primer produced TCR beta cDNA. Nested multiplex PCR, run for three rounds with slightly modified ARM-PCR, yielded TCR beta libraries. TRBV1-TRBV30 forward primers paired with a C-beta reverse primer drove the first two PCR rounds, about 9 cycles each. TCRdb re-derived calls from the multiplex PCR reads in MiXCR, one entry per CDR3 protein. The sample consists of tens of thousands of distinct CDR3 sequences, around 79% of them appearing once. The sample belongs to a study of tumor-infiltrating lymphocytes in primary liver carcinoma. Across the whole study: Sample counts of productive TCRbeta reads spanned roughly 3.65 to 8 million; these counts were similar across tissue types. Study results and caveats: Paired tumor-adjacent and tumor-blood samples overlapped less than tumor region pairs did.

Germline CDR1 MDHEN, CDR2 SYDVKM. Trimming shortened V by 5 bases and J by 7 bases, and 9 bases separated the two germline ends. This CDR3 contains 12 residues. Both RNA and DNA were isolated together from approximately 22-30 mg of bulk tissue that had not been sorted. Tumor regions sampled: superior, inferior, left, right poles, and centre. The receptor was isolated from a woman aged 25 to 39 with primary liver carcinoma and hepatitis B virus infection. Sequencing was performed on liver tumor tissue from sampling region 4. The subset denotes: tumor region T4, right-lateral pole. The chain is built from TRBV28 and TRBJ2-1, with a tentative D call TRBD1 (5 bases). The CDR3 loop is CASSDAGNEQFF. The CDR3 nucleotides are TGTGCCAGCAGTGATGCAGGGAATGAGCAGTTCTTC.